These 11 T cell receptor beta chains came from one sample sequenced in a study of T cell repertoires in ileal Crohn's disease. The method was immunoSEQ multiplex PCR; TCRdb's version includes in-frame clones alone and lacks a portion of them. The table shows about 15,000 clones, with around 88% occurring only once. The specimen sequenced was ileal tissue. The receptor set was obtained from an adult with Crohn's disease.

V usage is TRBV6-5 and J usage is TRBJ2-5; 8 bases fit TRBD1. This CDR3 is built from 15 residues. The junction had 7 bases not matched to a gene; V was cut back by 4 bases and J by 3 bases. In germline, CDR1 is MNHEY, CDR2 SVGAGI. The CDR3 sequence is CASSLFAGGEETQYF. The CDR3 DNA reads as TGTGCCAGCAGTTTGTTCGCAGGGGGCGAAGAGACCCAGTACTTC.

CDR3 in DNA: TGCGCCAGCAGCCGACAGGGGGACTACGAGCAGTACTTC. Its protein is CASSRQGDYEQYF. This sequence joins TRBV4-1 and TRBJ2-7; 9 bases are shared with TRBD1. Per germline, CDR1 MGHRA and CDR2 YSYEKL. This CDR3 has 13 residues. J lost 3 bases, V lost 4 bases, and 1 base had no gene match.

This clone was seen more than once but under ten times. The chain is built from TRBV25-1 and TRBJ2-7; TRBD1 is a possible D gene (6 bases). V was trimmed by 0 bases and J by 6 bases, leaving 12 bases between them. CDR3 size: 14 residues. From germline, CDR1 is MGHDK and CDR2 SYGVNS. CDR3 loop: CASSEYPPGVEQYF. CDR3 sequence (DNA): TGTGCCAGCAGTGAATATCCCCCAGGGGTCGAGCAGTACTTC.

This clone appeared a single time. The V call is TRBV5-1, the J call TRBJ2-1, with TRBD1 matching 11 bases. The CDR3 is 15 amino acids. Per the germline V gene, CDR1 is SGHRS and CDR2 is YFSETQ. V shed 4 bases and J 6 bases; nucleotides not matched to a gene: 6. In DNA form, the CDR3 reads TGCGCCAGCAGCCCTGGACAGGGGGCCGTCAATGAGCAGTTCTTC. Protein sequence: CASSPGQGAVNEQFF.

Regarding this clone: The CDR3 does not end in the conserved phenylalanine or tryptophan, so this is likely a read error. It is unclear where the CDR3 begins or ends on the DNA, so no DNA is shown, and the CDR3 is as TCRdb lists it. CDR3 protein: CASGLVPGQGS. This rearrangement joins TRBV12-5 to TRBJ2-7; the table assigns TRBD1, which was not confirmed against the DNA. Including both end residues, the CDR3 is 11 amino acids long. Germline V gene sequence: CDR1 LGHNT, CDR2 FRNRAP.

This rearrangement joins TRBV6-6 to TRBJ1-5; perhaps TRBD1 as D (5 bases). The CDR3 consists of 13 residues. The germline gives CDR1 MNHNY, CDR2 SVGAGI (reference sequence). Trimming left V 0 bases short and J 6 bases short, with 6 bases between. Here the CDR3 reads CASSYSDSQPQHF. In DNA form, the CDR3 reads TGTGCCAGCAGTTACTCAGACAGTCAGCCCCAGCATTTT.

This rearrangement joins TRBV5-1 to TRBJ2-7, with TRBD2 matching 9 bases. The CDR3 is made up of 17 amino acids. The germline V gene has CDR1 SGHRS and CDR2 YFSETQ. The V and J ends lost 0 bases and 2 bases, in that order; junction bases with no gene match: 9. CDR3 nucleotide sequence: TGCGCCAGCAGCTTGGCCGGAGGGACTAGCCTCCCCTACGAGCAGTACTTC. It is translated as CASSLAGGTSLPYEQYF. Full variable domain (outside the CDR3, taken from reference TRBV5-1 and TRBJ2-7): KAGVTQTPRYLIKTRGQQVTLSCSPISGHRSVSWYQQTPGQGLQFLFEYFSETQRNKGNFPGRFSGRQFSNSRSEMNVSTLELGDSALYLCASSLAGGTSLPYEQYFGPGTRLTVT.

The chain combines TRBV5-1 with TRBJ2-3, with 7 bases aligning to TRBD2. The CDR3 runs to 15 residues. Germline lookup yields CDR1 SGHRS and CDR2 YFSETQ. J gave up 5 bases and V 1 base, and 7 bases lay outside the gene matches. The DNA of the CDR3 is TGCGCCAGCAGCTTGCCGGAGCGGGACGGAGATACGCAGTATTTT. Its translation is CASSLPERDGDTQYF.

V is TRBV27 and J is TRBJ2-3, with TRBD1 matching 10 bases. The CDR3 loop spans 20 amino acids. Germline values: CDR1 MNHEY, CDR2 SMNVEV (reference sequence). Unmatched junction bases numbered 17, after V lost 5 bases and J lost 0 bases. The CDR3 DNA sequence: TGTGCCAGCAGTGACGGGACAGGGGTGCCGGAGTGGTATAGCACAGATACGCAGTATTTT. Translated: CASSDGTGVPEWYSTDTQYF.

V gene TRBV5-1 combines with J gene TRBJ2-3, with TRBD1 identical over 9 bases. The germline V gene has CDR1 SGHRS and CDR2 YFSETQ. The trim removed 0 bases at V and 4 bases at J, leaving 12 bases unmatched. CDR3 length: 18 residues. CDR3 DNA sequence: TGCGCCAGCAGCTTGGCGACGGGACAGGGTATCTTCGCAGATACGCAGTATTTT. Its translation: CASSLATGQGIFADTQYF.

The genes are TRBV6-5 and TRBJ2-7, with 7 bases aligning to TRBD2. Germline CDR1 and CDR2: MNHEY and SVGAGI. Germline trimming cut 5 bases from V and 0 bases from J; bases unmatched to any gene: 7. The CDR3 runs 15 residues. CDR3 nucleotides: TGTGCCAGCAGTCGAGAGCGGGGAAGCTCCTACGAGCAGTACTTC. Its protein product is CASSRERGSSYEQYF.